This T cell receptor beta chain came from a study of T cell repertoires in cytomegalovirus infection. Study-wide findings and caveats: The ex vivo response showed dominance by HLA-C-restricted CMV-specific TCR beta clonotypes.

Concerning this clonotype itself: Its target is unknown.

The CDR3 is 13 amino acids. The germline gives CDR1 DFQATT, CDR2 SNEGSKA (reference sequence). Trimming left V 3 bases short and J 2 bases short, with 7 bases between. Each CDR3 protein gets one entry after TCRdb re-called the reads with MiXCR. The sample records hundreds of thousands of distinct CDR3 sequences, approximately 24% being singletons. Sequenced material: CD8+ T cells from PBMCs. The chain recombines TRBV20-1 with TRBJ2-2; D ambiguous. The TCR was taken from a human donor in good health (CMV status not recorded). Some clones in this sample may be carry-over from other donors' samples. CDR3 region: CSAREPNTGELFF. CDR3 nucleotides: TGCAGTGCTAGGGAGCCTAACACCGGGGAGCTGTTTTTT.